This T cell receptor beta chain was sequenced during a study of blood T cells in healthy people across ages. Study conclusions and caveats: Roughly linearly, TCR beta diversity per million T cells fell as age increased. No conclusive comparison of naive versus antigen-experienced cells was possible with unsorted PBMCs.

The second PCR ran about 6 to 12 cycles with a sample-barcoded 5' primer and J-beta primers. Per sample, CDR3-containing paired-end reads numbered at least 2.5 million. MiXCR, applied by TCRdb to the 5' RACE reads, yields one record per CDR3 protein. The profile shows fewer than 2,000,000 distinct CDR3 sequences, about two fifths of them singletons. Ten or more counts support this clonotype. Its antigen is currently unknown. The V end was cut by 1 base, the J end by 4 bases, with 10 bases between. Per germline, CDR1 LGHNA and CDR2 YSLEER. This CDR3 comprises 14 residues. The sample consisted of blood. This chain uses TRBV4-3 with TRBJ1-2, with unresolved D. The source is a human donor in good health. CDR3 sequence reads: CASSQGRVGYGYTF. The CDR3 nucleotides read TGCGCCAGCAGCCAAGGAAGAGTCGGCTATGGCTACACCTTC.